This T cell receptor (beta chain) emerged from a study of CD8 T cells in ankylosing spondylitis. General study points: Disease-associated clonotypes exhibited CD8+ identity and were relatively infrequent in peripheral blood. Disease-linked clones reportedly concentrated significantly in matched ankylosing spondylitis synovial fluid. Earlier work had already found some motif variants in reactive arthritis synovial fluid and blood.

A quantitative 5'-RACE method, one with molecular barcodes, was used to make TCR beta libraries. TCRdb reprocessed the 5' RACE reads via MiXCR and lists one record per CDR3 protein. The sample carries around 210,000 distinct CDR3 sequences, over 7% recorded once. This clonotype was detected many times. Its target is not known. The clonotype comes from a female donor with ankylosing spondylitis or in good health (not recorded which). Sequenced input: blood, either unsorted or a sorted T cell fraction (not recorded which).

The CDR3 region has the DNA TGTGCCAGCAGCCCCCTCCGACAGGGCGGCAATCAGCCCCAGCATTTT. It specifies CASSPLRQGGNQPQHF. This chain links TRBV4-2 with TRBJ1-5; 7 positions match TRBD1. The CDR3 has 16 residues. V gave up 4 bases and J gave up 2 bases; unmatched junction bases: 8. The germline V gene encodes CDR1 LGHNA and CDR2 YNFKEQ.